Listed below are T cell receptor beta chains from one sample, sequenced in a study of blood T cell repertoires in COVID-19. This table comes from immunoSEQ multiplex PCR, and its TCRdb copy is limited to in-frame clones, with some not included. The profile covers 70,000 or so clones, with around three quarters appearing a single time and roughly a sixth taken by the ten largest. Sequencing input: peripheral blood. These TCRs come from a human donor in a cohort sampled during active COVID-19. The CDR3 runs from the conserved cysteine through the conserved F or W. Fields, in order: V gene, clone size, J gene, D gene, CDR3 protein, CDR3 DNA. The D gene is left open where the match is weak. Clone size, where shown, is once, few, many, or a class for clones that have expanded.

v_call: TRBV19; clone_size: -; j_call: TRBJ1-5; d_call: TRBD1; cdr3_aa: CASSIDPTEGALWQPQHF; cdr3_nt: TGTGCCAGTAGTATAGACCCAACGGAGGGGGCGCTTTGGCAGCCCCAGCATTTT
v_call: TRBV9; clone_size: -; j_call: TRBJ1-6; d_call: TRBD1; cdr3_aa: CASSRGQGESPLHF; cdr3_nt: TGTGCCAGCTCAAGGGGGCAGGGGGAATCACCCCTCCACTTT
v_call: TRBV4-1; clone_size: -; j_call: TRBJ2-5; d_call: -; cdr3_aa: CASSQQTEGTQYF; cdr3_nt: TGCGCCAGCAGCCAACAAACAGAAGGGACCCAGTACTTC
v_call: TRBV6-6; clone_size: -; j_call: TRBJ2-3; d_call: -; cdr3_aa: CASRTGTYITDTQYF; cdr3_nt: TGTGCCAGCAGGACCGGGACTTATATCACAGATACGCAGTATTTT
v_call: TRBV15; clone_size: -; j_call: TRBJ2-6; d_call: -; cdr3_aa: CATSDWNSGANVLTF; cdr3_nt: TGTGCCACCAGCGACTGGAACTCTGGGGCCAACGTCCTGACTTTC
v_call: TRBV7-6; clone_size: -; j_call: TRBJ2-2; d_call: TRBD1; cdr3_aa: CASSLEGDRGAGELFF; cdr3_nt: TGTGCCAGCAGCTTAGAAGGCGACAGGGGTGCCGGGGAGCTGTTTTTT
v_call: TRBV5-1; clone_size: -; j_call: TRBJ2-7; d_call: -; cdr3_aa: CASSLSGGAHYEQYF; cdr3_nt: TGCGCCAGCAGCTTGTCAGGAGGGGCCCACTACGAGCAGTACTTC
v_call: TRBV27; clone_size: -; j_call: TRBJ1-4; d_call: -; cdr3_aa: CASSSHRGNEKLFF; cdr3_nt: TGTGCCAGCAGTTCACATAGGGGGAATGAAAAACTGTTTTTT
v_call: TRBV29-1; clone_size: -; j_call: TRBJ2-3; d_call: TRBD2; cdr3_aa: CSVGLAGGLDTQYF; cdr3_nt: TGCAGCGTTGGACTAGCGGGAGGACTGGATACGCAGTATTTT
v_call: TRBV30; clone_size: -; j_call: TRBJ2-7; d_call: -; cdr3_aa: CAWSPSGNYEQYF; cdr3_nt: TGTGCCTGGAGTCCCAGCGGAAACTACGAGCAGTACTTC
v_call: TRBV9; clone_size: -; j_call: TRBJ2-2; d_call: -; cdr3_aa: CASSPTDRNTGELFF; cdr3_nt: TGTGCCAGCAGCCCTACCGACAGGAACACCGGGGAGCTGTTTTTT
v_call: TRBV3-1/TRBV3-2; clone_size: few; j_call: TRBJ2-7; d_call: -; cdr3_aa: CASSQREQYF; cdr3_nt: TGTGCCAGCAGCCAACGCGAGCAGTACTTC
v_call: TRBV6-1; clone_size: -; j_call: TRBJ2-3; d_call: TRBD2; cdr3_aa: CASSDGRELQRSTDTQYF; cdr3_nt: TGTGCCAGCAGTGATGGGAGGGAGTTGCAGAGAAGCACAGATACGCAGTATTTT
v_call: TRBV19; clone_size: few; j_call: TRBJ1-1; d_call: -; cdr3_aa: CASIQGFRDTEAFF; cdr3_nt: TGTGCCAGTATACAGGGTTTTCGCGACACTGAAGCTTTCTTT
v_call: TRBV5-8; clone_size: -; j_call: TRBJ2-4; d_call: TRBD2; cdr3_aa: CASSLASGDKNIQYF; cdr3_nt: TGTGCCAGCAGCTTGGCTAGCGGTGACAAAAACATTCAGTACTTC
v_call: TRBV19; clone_size: -; j_call: TRBJ1-5; d_call: -; cdr3_aa: CASSSQKGQPQHF; cdr3_nt: TGTGCCAGTAGTAGCCAGAAGGGGCAGCCCCAGCATTTT
v_call: TRBV5-1; clone_size: -; j_call: TRBJ2-3; d_call: -; cdr3_aa: CASSLAGTDTQYF; cdr3_nt: TGCGCCAGCAGCTTGGCCGGCACAGATACGCAGTATTTT
v_call: TRBV7-8; clone_size: -; j_call: TRBJ1-3; d_call: -; cdr3_aa: CASSSTTGLNTIYF; cdr3_nt: TGTGCCAGCAGCTCTACTACAGGGTTGAACACCATATATTTT
v_call: TRBV7-9; clone_size: -; j_call: TRBJ2-5; d_call: -; cdr3_aa: CASSFTAGETQYF; cdr3_nt: TGTGCCAGCAGCTTCACCGCCGGAGAGACCCAGTACTTC
v_call: TRBV28; clone_size: once; j_call: TRBJ2-7; d_call: -; cdr3_aa: CASRPQGTGEQYF; cdr3_nt: TGTGCCAGCAGACCACAGGGGACTGGGGAGCAGTACTTC
v_call: TRBV25-1; clone_size: -; j_call: TRBJ2-6; d_call: -; cdr3_aa: CASRSTSSGANVLTF; cdr3_nt: TGTGCCAGCAGGTCCACAAGCTCTGGGGCCAACGTCCTGACTTTC
v_call: TRBV10-3; clone_size: -; j_call: TRBJ1-3; d_call: -; cdr3_aa: CAINPDSSGNTIYF; cdr3_nt: TGTGCCATCAACCCAGATTCCTCTGGAAACACCATATATTTT
v_call: TRBV29-1; clone_size: -; j_call: TRBJ2-1; d_call: -; cdr3_aa: CSATLASNEQFF; cdr3_nt: TGCAGCGCCACCCTAGCTTCCAATGAGCAGTTCTTC
v_call: TRBV18; clone_size: -; j_call: TRBJ2-7; d_call: TRBD1; cdr3_aa: CASSLDRGQGEQYF; cdr3_nt: TGTGCCAGCTCCCTCGACAGGGGGCAAGGCGAGCAGTACTTC
v_call: TRBV14; clone_size: once; j_call: TRBJ2-3; d_call: TRBD2; cdr3_aa: CASSQESGRGTDTQYF; cdr3_nt: TGTGCCAGCAGCCAAGAGTCGGGGCGGGGGACAGATACGCAGTATTTT
v_call: TRBV29-1; clone_size: few; j_call: TRBJ2-3; d_call: TRBD1; cdr3_aa: CSGGQARISTDTQYF; cdr3_nt: TGCAGCGGGGGACAGGCTCGAATTAGCACAGATACGCAGTATTTT
v_call: TRBV24-1; clone_size: few; j_call: TRBJ2-5; d_call: -; cdr3_aa: CATTTVRQETQYF; cdr3_nt: TGTGCCACCACCACCGTCAGGCAAGAGACCCAGTACTTC
v_call: TRBV5-4; clone_size: -; j_call: TRBJ2-1; d_call: -; cdr3_aa: CASSLDYEQFF; cdr3_nt: TGTGCCAGCAGCTTGGACTATGAGCAGTTCTTC
v_call: TRBV3-1/TRBV3-2; clone_size: -; j_call: TRBJ1-4; d_call: -; cdr3_aa: CASSPHRVKWTNEKLFF; cdr3_nt: TGTGCCAGCAGCCCACACAGGGTAAAATGGACTAATGAAAAACTGTTTTTT
v_call: TRBV5-1; clone_size: -; j_call: TRBJ2-3; d_call: TRBD2; cdr3_aa: CASSTSAGGPGDTQYF; cdr3_nt: TGCGCCAGCAGCACCTCAGCGGGAGGGCCGGGGGATACGCAGTATTTT
v_call: TRBV7-9; clone_size: once; j_call: TRBJ2-7; d_call: TRBD2; cdr3_aa: CASGRLAGGPGSYEQYF; cdr3_nt: TGTGCCAGCGGCCGACTAGCGGGAGGGCCTGGGTCCTACGAGCAGTACTTC
v_call: TRBV16; clone_size: once; j_call: TRBJ2-1; d_call: TRBD2; cdr3_aa: CASSRGALAGGDNEQFF; cdr3_nt: TGTGCCAGCAGCCGCGGCGCCCTAGCGGGAGGGGACAATGAGCAGTTCTTC
v_call: TRBV24-1; clone_size: -; j_call: TRBJ2-7; d_call: -; cdr3_aa: CATSDSGTKPYEQYF; cdr3_nt: TGTGCCACCAGTGATTCCGGGACAAAACCCTACGAGCAGTACTTC
v_call: TRBV27; clone_size: -; j_call: TRBJ2-7; d_call: TRBD1; cdr3_aa: CASSVYRDRTYEQYF; cdr3_nt: TGTGCCAGCAGTGTTTACCGGGACAGGACCTACGAGCAGTACTTC
v_call: TRBV27; clone_size: -; j_call: TRBJ2-5; d_call: TRBD2; cdr3_aa: CASSDPGLGETQYF; cdr3_nt: TGTGCCAGCAGCGACCCGGGACTAGGGGAGACCCAGTACTTC
v_call: TRBV10-1; clone_size: few; j_call: TRBJ2-2; d_call: TRBD1; cdr3_aa: CASSLQGQGTGELFF; cdr3_nt: TGCGCCAGCAGTCTTCAGGGACAGGGAACCGGGGAGCTGTTTTTT
v_call: TRBV18; clone_size: -; j_call: TRBJ1-2; d_call: -; cdr3_aa: CASSPGQNYGYTF; cdr3_nt: TGTGCCAGCTCACCAGGACAGAACTATGGCTACACCTTC
v_call: TRBV7-9; clone_size: -; j_call: TRBJ1-1; d_call: TRBD1; cdr3_aa: CASSTPGQGKNTEAFF; cdr3_nt: TGTGCCAGCAGCACTCCGGGACAGGGGAAGAACACTGAAGCTTTCTTT
v_call: TRBV7-2; clone_size: many; j_call: TRBJ2-6; d_call: TRBD2; cdr3_aa: CASSLVGTSASGANVLTF; cdr3_nt: TGTGCCAGCAGCTTAGTTGGGACTAGCGCATCTGGGGCCAACGTCCTGACTTTC
v_call: TRBV27; clone_size: once; j_call: TRBJ2-7; d_call: -; cdr3_aa: CASSLKAGASYEQYF; cdr3_nt: TGTGCCAGCAGTTTAAAGGCAGGGGCATCCTACGAGCAGTACTTC
v_call: TRBV21-1; clone_size: -; j_call: TRBJ1-1; d_call: -; cdr3_aa: CASSKVPPTGVGTEAFF; cdr3_nt: TGTGCCAGCAGCAAAGTTCCTCCAACAGGGGTGGGCACTGAAGCTTTCTTT
v_call: TRBV5-1; clone_size: -; j_call: TRBJ2-7; d_call: -; cdr3_aa: CASSLAAGGYEQYF; cdr3_nt: TGCGCCAGCAGCTTGGCCGCAGGGGGGTACGAGCAGTACTTC
v_call: TRBV7-9; clone_size: -; j_call: TRBJ1-2; d_call: -; cdr3_aa: CASSLGWQGHGYTF; cdr3_nt: TGTGCCAGCAGCTTAGGTTGGCAGGGCCATGGCTACACCTTC
v_call: TRBV5-1; clone_size: once; j_call: TRBJ2-5; d_call: -; cdr3_aa: CASSLREQETQYF; cdr3_nt: TGCGCCAGCAGCTTGCGGGAACAAGAGACCCAGTACTTC
v_call: TRBV19; clone_size: -; j_call: TRBJ2-7; d_call: -; cdr3_aa: CASSIAGTPYSYEQYF; cdr3_nt: TGTGCCAGTAGTATAGCCGGGACTCCTTACTCCTACGAGCAGTATTTC
v_call: TRBV29-1; clone_size: -; j_call: TRBJ2-7; d_call: -; cdr3_aa: CSVEEGGPEQYF; cdr3_nt: TGCAGCGTTGAAGAAGGCGGGCCCGAGCAGTACTTC
v_call: TRBV7-2; clone_size: -; j_call: TRBJ2-1; d_call: TRBD2; cdr3_aa: CASSPLAGGREQFF; cdr3_nt: TGTGCCAGCAGCCCGTTAGCGGGAGGACGTGAGCAGTTCTTC
v_call: TRBV5-4; clone_size: -; j_call: TRBJ1-2; d_call: -; cdr3_aa: CASSPRGLGPNYGYTF; cdr3_nt: TGTGCCAGCAGCCCAAGGGGCCTAGGGCCGAACTATGGCTACACCTTC
v_call: TRBV7-8; clone_size: -; j_call: TRBJ2-7; d_call: -; cdr3_aa: CASSLALGRAGHEQYF; cdr3_nt: TGTGCCAGCAGCTTAGCGCTTGGGCGCGCCGGCCACGAGCAGTACTTC
v_call: TRBV28; clone_size: -; j_call: TRBJ1-2; d_call: -; cdr3_aa: CASNRVNYGYTF; cdr3_nt: TGTGCCAGCAACAGGGTGAACTATGGCTACACCTTC
v_call: TRBV6-6; clone_size: -; j_call: TRBJ1-2; d_call: -; cdr3_aa: CASSYSQGYGYTF; cdr3_nt: TGTGCCAGCAGTTACTCCCAGGGGTATGGCTACACCTTC
v_call: TRBV5-6; clone_size: -; j_call: TRBJ2-7; d_call: -; cdr3_aa: CASSPGQNIYEQYF; cdr3_nt: TGTGCCAGCAGCCCTGGACAGAATATCTACGAGCAGTACTTC
v_call: TRBV28; clone_size: -; j_call: TRBJ2-3; d_call: TRBD2; cdr3_aa: CASSRLAGEATQYF; cdr3_nt: TGTGCCAGTTCTCGACTAGCGGGAGAGGCTACGCAGTATTTT